The 27 T cell receptor beta chains below come from one sample, sequenced in a study of CD8 T cells in ankylosing spondylitis. TCRdb analysed the 5' RACE reads with MiXCR anew, one entry per CDR3 protein. The sample gives approximately 340,000 distinct CDR3 sequences, roughly 15% of which show up once; about 1.1% is in the top ten. The sequencing input was blood, either unsorted or a sorted T cell fraction (not recorded which). Receptors originate from a male donor with ankylosing spondylitis or in good health (not recorded which).

The table lists this clonotype with a few counts. The V gene is TRBV6-1, the J gene TRBJ2-3, with 8 bases lining up with TRBD2. The CDR3 runs to 14 residues. CDR1 MNHNS and CDR2 SASEGT come from the germline V gene. Trimming removed 6 bases from V and 5 bases from J; junction bases left unmatched: 7. In DNA form, the CDR3 reads TGTGCCAGCAGGAGGGGGACTAGGGGAGATACGCAGTATTTT. Its translation: CASRRGTRGDTQYF.

This clonotype showed up just a few times. In nucleotides, the CDR3 is TGTGCCAGCTCACCACCCGGGACAGGGTCCTACAATGAGCAGTTCTTC. Translation gives CASSPPGTGSYNEQFF. V usage is TRBV18 and J usage is TRBJ2-1; the match to TRBD1 covers 9 bases. Germline V gene sequence: CDR1 KGHSH, CDR2 LQKENI. Trimming cost V 0 bases and J 1 base; bases outside gene matches: 1. The CDR3 sequence is 16 residues long.

For the CDR3, the DNA is TGTGCCAGCAGGGGAGGGGGAAGGGAAGCTTTCTTT. This gives the protein CASRGGGREAFF. The chain combines TRBV6-6 with TRBJ1-1; TRBD1 might be the D (6 bases). Trimming stripped 6 bases from V and 8 bases from J, with 13 bases between. The CDR3 covers 12 residues. The germline V gene has CDR1 MNHNY and CDR2 SVGAGI (reference sequence).

The rearrangement links TRBV6-5 to TRBJ2-7, with 8 bases fitting TRBD1. The CDR3 is 16 residues long. V was clipped by 0 bases and J by 7 bases; unmatched bases: 11. From germline, CDR1 is MNHEY and CDR2 SVGAGI. As DNA, the CDR3 is TGTGCCAGCAGTTACTCAGGAGGGACAGGCGCAGGGGAGCAGTACTTC. Its translation is CASSYSGGTGAGEQYF.

This clonotype came up many times. V usage is TRBV9 and J usage is TRBJ1-1, with a tentative D call TRBD1 (6 bases). Germline loops: CDR1 SGDLS, CDR2 YYNGEE. The CDR3 is 14 amino acids. Trimming pared 0 bases from V and 5 bases from J, leaving 11 bases between. CDR3 sequence (DNA): TGTGCCAGCAGCGTAGATGGCAGGGGAACTGAAGCTTTCTTT. This codes for CASSVDGRGTEAFF.

This clonotype was found a few times. The chain uses TRBV5-1 and TRBJ2-3; D may be TRBD1 (6 bases). V was cut by 2 bases and J by 2 bases, with 9 bases left in between. Germline V lookup: CDR1 SGHRS, CDR2 YFSETQ. This CDR3 comprises 14 residues. CDR3 bases: TGCGCCAGCAGCTTTGGACAGCCCACAGATACGCAGTATTTT. Residues: CASSFGQPTDTQYF.

This clonotype was detected a few times. This chain connects TRBV5-1 to TRBJ1-6; tentatively, D is TRBD1 (6 bases). With 2 bases removed from V and 7 bases from J, the gap between germline ends came to 13 bases. Looked up from germline, CDR1 is SGHRS and CDR2 is YFSETQ. This CDR3 spans 15 amino acids. The CDR3 DNA sequence: TGCGCCAGCAGCTTAGGTGGGACACCGAATTCACCCCTCCACTTT. Encoded protein: CASSLGGTPNSPLHF.

There are a few counts of this clonotype. The chain recombines TRBV5-6 with TRBJ2-1; 13 positions match TRBD2. The CDR3 is 18 residues long. Losses at the gene ends were 4 bases for V and 8 bases for J; bases not matched to a gene: 15. Germline V gene data show CDR1 as SGHDT and CDR2 as YYEEEE. The CDR3 DNA follows: TGTGCCAGCAGCATCACGACTAGCGGGGGGCGGCCTAAGGATGAGCAGTTCTTC. Encoded protein: CASSITTSGGRPKDEQFF.

There are a few counts of this clonotype. This CDR3 is CASSRGDSRGRESKNIQYF. Here the CDR3 DNA reads TGTGCCAGCAGCAGGGGCGACTCTCGGGGGAGGGAGTCCAAAAACATTCAGTACTTC. V gene TRBV21-1 combines with J gene TRBJ2-4; the table's TRBD2 call for D was not verified on the DNA. TRBV21-1 counts as a pseudogene. The CDR3 spans 19 residues.

Only a few counts were recorded for this clonotype. The chain couples TRBV7-2 to TRBJ1-2; 8 bases fit TRBD1. The V gene's germline CDR1 is SGHTA and CDR2 FQGNSA. The V segment lost 2 bases and the J segment 7 bases; nucleotides outside the gene matches: 9. CDR3 length: 15 residues. The CDR3 here is CASSLNAGGAIGYTF. The CDR3 coding sequence is TGTGCCAGCAGCTTAAACGCAGGGGGCGCGATTGGCTACACCTTC.

This clonotype was seen repeatedly, ten times or more. The chain employs TRBV6-1 and TRBJ2-1, with D unclear. V dropped 0 bases and J dropped 8 bases, with 11 bases sitting between them. CDR1 is MNHNS and CDR2 is SASEGT in the germline V gene. The CDR3 spans 14 residues. CDR3 sequence (DNA): TGTGCCAGCAGTGAAGCCCTGGGCTGGGATGAGCAGTTCTTC. This encodes CASSEALGWDEQFF.

The chain employs TRBV6-1 and TRBJ1-6; D gene ambiguous. Germline CDR1 and CDR2: MNHNS and SASEGT. CDR3 length: 15 amino acids. The V gene lost 7 bases and the J gene lost 0 bases, with 10 bases spanning the gap. CDR3 residues: CASNDPSSYNSPLHF. Here the CDR3 DNA reads TGTGCCAGCAATGATCCAAGCTCCTATAATTCACCCCTCCACTTT.

This clonotype was seen only a few times. The chain recombines TRBV5-1 with TRBJ2-3; 8 positions agree with TRBD2. V dropped 4 bases and J dropped 0; count of bases not matched to a gene: 10. CDR1 SGHRS and CDR2 YFSETQ come from the germline V gene. The CDR3 sequence is 17 residues long. Written as DNA, the CDR3 is TGCGCCAGCAGCGTATACGGGGGGGCCTCTAGCACAGATACGCAGTATTTT. Translated, it gives CASSVYGGASSTDTQYF.

This clonotype has a handful of counts. The CDR3 DNA follows: TGCGCCAGCAGTCGTGTTGGGGGGATGAACACTGAAGCTTTCTTT. Translating gives CASSRVGGMNTEAFF. This chain uses TRBV5-1 with TRBJ1-1; possibly TRBD1 for D (5 bases). This CDR3 is built from 15 residues. V lost 5 bases, J lost 0 bases, and 14 bases lay in between. The germline V gene encodes CDR1 SGHRS and CDR2 YFSETQ.

The V gene is TRBV27, the J gene TRBJ2-3, with 12 nucleotides matching TRBD2. The CDR3 has 19 residues. V trimming: 5 bases; J trimming: 7 bases; junction bases outside the gene matches: 19. The V gene's germline CDR1 is MNHEY and CDR2 SMNVEV (reference sequence). The DNA for the CDR3 is TGTGCCAGCAGTCTACGGACTAGCGGGACTCCACCAAGAATCTATACGCAGTATTTT. Translation: CASSLRTSGTPPRIYTQYF.

This clonotype was detected only a few times. The chain joins TRBV24-1 to TRBJ2-1; no definite D call. Trimming left V 5 bases short and J 0 bases short, with 13 bases between. This CDR3 has 16 amino acids. Germline values: CDR1 KGHDR, CDR2 SFDVKD. The CDR3 reads CATSGNTPSSYNEQFF. The CDR3 DNA sequence: TGTGCCACCAGTGGGAATACCCCTAGCTCCTACAATGAGCAGTTCTTC.

This clonotype showed up just a few times. The genes are TRBV6-1 and TRBJ2-1; the D gene could be TRBD1 or TRBD2 (7 bases each). CDR1 is MNHNS and CDR2 is SASEGT in the germline V gene. V gave up 5 bases and J gave up 7 bases, with 12 bases separating them. The CDR3 runs 13 residues. The CDR3 nucleotides are TGTGCCAGCAGTCGCCAGGGGGGGAATGAGCAGTTCTTC. It specifies CASSRQGGNEQFF.

This chain links TRBV27 with TRBJ2-3; D may be TRBD1 or TRBD2 (6 bases each). The CDR3 is 15 residues long. Germline V CDR1 and CDR2: MNHEY, SMNVEV (reference sequence). With 9 bases removed from V and 3 bases from J, the gap between germline ends came to 19 bases. The CDR3, as DNA: TGTGCCAGTGCAGCAGGAGGGGGGTGGACAGATACGCAGTATTTT. Protein sequence: CASAAGGGWTDTQYF.

This sequence joins TRBV20-1 and TRBJ2-3; D unclear. Deletions cut 4 bases from V and 0 bases from J, with 11 bases between. The V gene's germline CDR1 is DFQATT and CDR2 SNEGSKA (reference sequence). The CDR3 sequence is 14 residues long. CDR3 sequence reads: CSAKNPTSTDTQYF. In DNA form, the CDR3 reads TGCAGTGCTAAGAATCCCACTAGCACAGATACGCAGTATTTT.

The chain is built from TRBV5-4 and TRBJ2-3, with D hard to call. V lost 0 bases and J 5 bases, leaving 7 bases between the germline ends. Germline-derived CDR1 and CDR2 are SGHNT and YYREEE (reference sequence). The CDR3 contains 13 residues. The CDR3: CASSLAGRDTQYF. The CDR3 nucleotides are TGTGCCAGCAGCTTGGCCGGAAGAGATACGCAGTATTTT.

This chain joins TRBV5-5 and TRBJ1-2; possibly TRBD1 for D (6 bases). The CDR3 covers 15 residues. Trimming left V 4 bases short and J 2 bases short, with 15 bases between. CDR1 and CDR2 from the germline V gene are SGHKS and YYEKEE (reference sequence). The CDR3: CASSRSGAGNYGYTF. DNA of the CDR3: TGTGCCAGCAGCCGTTCAGGGGCGGGCAACTATGGCTACACCTTC.

This chain connects TRBV20-1 to TRBJ2-5, with D maybe TRBD2 (6 bases). The CDR3 totals 12 residues. The ends were cut back, 7 bases at V and 2 bases at J, with 11 bases in the middle. CDR1 and CDR2 from the germline V gene are DFQATT and SNEGSKA (reference sequence). In nucleotides, the CDR3 is TGCAGTGTATCCCGGGGGCAAGAGACCCAGTACTTC. This translates into CSVSRGQETQYF.

The V gene is TRBV19, the J gene TRBJ2-1; D is ambiguous. Germline assignment: CDR1 LNHDA and CDR2 SQIVND (reference sequence). Trimming cost V 4 bases and J 4 bases, with 8 bases left between them. This CDR3 has 13 amino acids. The chain's CDR3 is CASSTDLYNEQFF. For the CDR3, the DNA is TGTGCCAGTAGTACGGACCTTTACAATGAGCAGTTCTTC.

The rearrangement joins TRBV7-8 to TRBJ2-7; 9 bases map to TRBD1. CDR1 is SGHVS and CDR2 is FQNEAQ in the germline V gene. V lost 3 bases and J lost 0; bases outside the gene matches: 3. The CDR3 runs 15 residues. CDR3 coding DNA: TGTGCCAGCAGCTTCGGACAGGGGAGCTCCTACGAGCAGTACTTC. This encodes CASSFGQGSSYEQYF.

This clonotype was observed once. The chain couples TRBV7-2 to TRBJ2-7, with D possibly TRBD1 on 5 matching bases. This CDR3 has 13 amino acids. With 1 base removed from V and 7 bases from J, the gap between germline ends came to 11 bases. Per germline, CDR1 SGHTA and CDR2 FQGNSA. CDR3 sequence: CASSLGGRREQYF. Written as DNA, the CDR3 is TGTGCCAGCAGCTTAGGGGGCCGTCGGGAGCAGTACTTC.

This chain joins TRBV5-1 and TRBJ2-3; the match to TRBD2 covers 10 bases. With 5 bases clipped from V and 0 bases from J, the junction kept 6 bases outside the gene matches. This CDR3 region has 16 residues. CDR1 and CDR2 (germline): SGHRS, YFSETQ. The CDR3 DNA is TGCGCCAGCAGATATAGCGGGAGGCCGAGCACAGATACGCAGTATTTT. It translates to CASRYSGRPSTDTQYF.

This clonotype was picked up a small number of times. The rearrangement joins TRBV5-1 to TRBJ2-5; 7 bases map to TRBD2. The CDR3 totals 18 residues. Germline lookup yields CDR1 SGHRS and CDR2 YFSETQ. Trimming cost V 2 bases and J 0 bases; bases outside gene matches: 13. The CDR3 here is CASSLSGVGSGYQETQYF. The CDR3 DNA follows: TGCGCCAGCAGCTTAAGCGGGGTCGGCAGCGGGTACCAAGAGACCCAGTACTTC.